Following are 12 T cell receptor beta chains from one sample sequenced in a study of blood T cell repertoires in COVID-19. TCRdb's table, derived via immunoSEQ multiplex PCR, lists solely in-frame clones and lacks some. The sample records 150,000 to 200,000 clones, 65% to 90% being singletons. Sequencing was carried out using peripheral blood. The receptors originated from a man in his fifties or sixties with active or convalescent COVID-19.

This chain connects TRBV6-4 to TRBJ2-7, with D unresolved. The germline V and J ends were trimmed by 7 bases and 7 bases, with 11 bases remaining between them. CDR1 is MRHNA and CDR2 is SNTAGT in the germline V gene. The CDR3 loop spans 11 amino acids. The CDR3 region is CASTGPREQYF. Here the CDR3 DNA reads TGTGCCAGCACCGGCCCCAGGGAGCAGTACTTC.

The chain uses TRBV18 and TRBJ1-2; a possible D gene is TRBD1 (6 bases). The germline CDR1 and CDR2 sequences are KGHSH and LQKENI. Trimming left V 3 bases short and J 8 bases short, with 16 bases between. This CDR3 has 14 residues. The CDR3 loop reads CASSPPSTGRGYTF. In nucleotides, the CDR3 is TGTGCCAGCTCACCCCCCTCGACAGGTCGGGGCTACACCTTC.

Remarks on this clone: This CDR3 is also generated by other DNA sequences in the sample. The rearrangement links TRBV7-3 to TRBJ2-7; D possibly corresponds to TRBD1 (5 bases). V lost 2 bases to trimming and J lost 1 base, with 12 bases between them. Germline values: CDR1 SGHTA, CDR2 FQGTGA. There are 15 residues in the CDR3. The CDR3 loop is CASSLSGQGSYEQYF. The CDR3 nucleotides are TGTGCCAGCAGCTTATCAGGGCAGGGTTCCTACGAGCAGTACTTC.

The rearrangement links TRBV7-2 to TRBJ2-7, with 9 bases identical to TRBD1. V lost 0 bases to trimming and J lost 3 bases; unmatched junction nucleotides: 6. Germline assignment: CDR1 SGHTA and CDR2 FQGNSA. The CDR3 contains 16 residues. This CDR3 is CASSLAAGQGYYEQYF. In nucleotides, the CDR3 is TGTGCCAGCAGCTTAGCCGCCGGACAGGGGTACTACGAGCAGTACTTC. The variable domain in full, with the rest retrieved from reference TRBV7-2 and TRBJ2-7, is GAGVSQSPSNKVTEKGKDVELRCDPISGHTALYWYRQSLGQGLEFLIYFQGNSAPDKSGLPSDRFSAERTGGSVSTLTIQRTQQEDSAVYLCASSLAAGQGYYEQYFGPGTRLTVT.

This clone appeared a single time. The chain has TRBV7-2 and TRBJ2-6; TRBD1 agrees at 10 bases. The CDR3 runs 17 residues. V dropped 5 bases and J dropped 3; count of bases not matched to a gene: 7. From germline, CDR1 is SGHTA and CDR2 FQGNSA. CDR3 protein: CASSALTGGFGANVLTF. The CDR3 bases are TGTGCCAGCAGCGCCCTGACAGGGGGCTTTGGGGCCAACGTCCTGACTTTC.

The chain is built from TRBV10-3 and TRBJ2-3; TRBD2 matches 9 bases. The CDR3 covers 15 residues. CDR1 and CDR2 (germline): ENHRY, SYGVKD. V was pared by 6 bases and J by 2 bases, with 6 bases of the junction left unmatched. CDR3 DNA sequence: TGTGCCATCAGACCGGGACTAGCCACCACAGATACGCAGTATTTT. Its translation: CAIRPGLATTDTQYF.

The chain employs TRBV6-5 and TRBJ1-1; TRBD1 matches 8 bases. CDR1 is MNHEY and CDR2 is SVGAGI in the germline V gene. This CDR3 has 13 amino acids. J gave up 6 bases and V 4 bases, and 4 bases lay outside the gene matches. CDR3 coding DNA: TGTGCCAGCAGTTCCGGACAGGGCCCTGAAGCTTTCTTT. Translation: CASSSGQGPEAFF.

The chain links TRBV27 to TRBJ2-7; TRBD2 matches at 13 bases. CDR3 length equals 20 residues. The trim removed 9 bases at V and 3 bases at J, leaving 23 bases unmatched. Germline lookup yields CDR1 MNHEY and CDR2 SMNVEV (reference sequence). The CDR3 reads CARGTKRTSGSRDTVYEQYF. In DNA form, the CDR3 reads TGTGCCAGGGGGACTAAAAGGACTAGCGGGAGTAGAGACACCGTCTACGAGCAGTACTTC.

Here the CDR3 reads CASSEQGSGGELFF. CDR3 in DNA: TGTGCCAGCAGTGAACAGGGGTCTGGCGGGGAGCTGTTTTTT. V gene TRBV6-4 combines with J gene TRBJ2-2; 7 nucleotides agree with TRBD1. V lost 3 bases, J lost 7 bases, and 5 bases stayed unmatched. This CDR3 is 14 amino acids long. Per germline, CDR1 MRHNA and CDR2 SNTAGT.

The V and J genes are TRBV7-2 and TRBJ2-7; 10 positions match TRBD2. Germline CDR1 SGHTA, CDR2 FQGNSA. This CDR3 comprises 16 residues. J was trimmed by 2 bases and V by 5 bases; bases with no gene match: 9. CDR3 protein: CASSPSLSGGAYEQYF. Here the CDR3 DNA reads TGTGCCAGCAGCCCCTCCCTCAGCGGGGGGGCCTACGAGCAGTACTTC.

The rearrangement links TRBV11-2 to TRBJ2-3; 11 positions match TRBD2. Per the germline V gene, CDR1 is SGHAT and CDR2 is FQNNGV. The CDR3 covers 15 residues. The trim removed 0 bases at V and 9 bases at J, leaving 5 bases unmatched. The CDR3 DNA is TGTGCCAGCAGCTTAGACCCAACTAGCGGGGGCACGCAGTATTTT. It translates to CASSLDPTSGGTQYF.

This chain uses TRBV7-9 with TRBJ1-1, with D possibly matching TRBD1 (6 bases). CDR1 is SEHNR, CDR2 FQNEAQ, per germline (reference sequence). The CDR3 spans 13 residues. Trimming removed 7 bases at V and 5 bases at J, with 14 bases between. The CDR3 bases are TGTGCCAGCATCCGGGGGGCGGAAACTGAAGCTTTCTTT. Its translation: CASIRGAETEAFF.